This T cell receptor beta chain was captured in a study of blood T cell repertoires in COVID-19. As for the study in general: COVID-19 samples, acute and convalescent, were from the United States, Italy and Spain. The cDNA or gDNA used as material had been derived from T cells, B-cell-depleted T cells, or PBMCs.

Authors' processing steps: Reference gene primer amplification yielded estimated nucleated cell counts. Assay: immunoSEQ multiplex PCR; the TCRdb copy retains only in-frame clones and omits some. The V and J calls and clone size were taken over from that table, and D and trimming were inferred from the DNA. The sample holds 85,000 to 90,000 clones; roughly 80% are singletons and the top ten take more than 15%. The germline V and J ends were trimmed by 6 bases and 7 bases, with 18 bases remaining between them. Germline V gives CDR1 SGDLS, CDR2 YYNGEE. This CDR3 has 14 residues. V usage is TRBV9 and J usage is TRBJ2-3; TRBD2 is a possible D gene (6 bases). What was sequenced was peripheral blood. The origin of this receptor is an elderly woman with active or convalescent COVID-19. CDR3 protein: CASTLGGPRNTQYF. The CDR3 DNA reads as TGTGCCAGCACCTTGGGGGGACCCCGGAATACGCAGTATTTT.